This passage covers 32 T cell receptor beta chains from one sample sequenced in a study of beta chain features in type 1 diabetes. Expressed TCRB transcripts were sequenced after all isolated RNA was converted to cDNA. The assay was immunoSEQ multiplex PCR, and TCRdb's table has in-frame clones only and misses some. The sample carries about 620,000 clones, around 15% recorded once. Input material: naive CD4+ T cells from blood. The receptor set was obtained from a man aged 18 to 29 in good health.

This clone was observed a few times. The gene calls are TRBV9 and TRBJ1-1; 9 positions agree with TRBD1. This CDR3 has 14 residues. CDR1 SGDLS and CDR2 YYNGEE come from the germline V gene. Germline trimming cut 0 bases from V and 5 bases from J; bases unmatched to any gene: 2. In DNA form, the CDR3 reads TGTGCCAGCAGCGTAGAACAGGGGGCGACTGAAGCTTTCTTT. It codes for CASSVEQGATEAFF.

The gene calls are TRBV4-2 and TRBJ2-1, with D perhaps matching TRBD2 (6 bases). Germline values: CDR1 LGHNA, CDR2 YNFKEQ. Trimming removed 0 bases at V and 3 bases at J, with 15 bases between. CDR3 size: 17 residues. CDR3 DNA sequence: TGTGCCAGCAGCCAAGATACTCGGGCCGGGGGCTACAATGAGCAGTTCTTC. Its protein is CASSQDTRAGGYNEQFF.

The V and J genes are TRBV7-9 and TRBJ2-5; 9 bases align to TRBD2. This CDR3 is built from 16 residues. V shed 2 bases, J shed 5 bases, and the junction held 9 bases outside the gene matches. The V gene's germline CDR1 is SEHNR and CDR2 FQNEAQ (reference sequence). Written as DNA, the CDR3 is TGTGCCAGCAGCTTACCCAGGGGACTAGCAATGGAGACCCAGTACTTC. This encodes CASSLPRGLAMETQYF.

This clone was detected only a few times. CDR3 nucleotides: TGTGCCAGCAGTCGTTTGACAGGGGGCCCCTATGGCTACACCTTC. The encoded protein is CASSRLTGGPYGYTF. This sequence joins TRBV2 and TRBJ1-2, with TRBD1 matching 10 bases. V gave up 5 bases and J gave up 4 bases; unmatched junction bases: 7. Germline V gene data show CDR1 as SNHLY and CDR2 as FYNNEI. The CDR3 contains 15 residues. Based on the CDR3 plus reference TRBV2 and TRBJ1-2, the full variable domain is EPEVTQTPSHQVTQMGQEVILRCVPISNHLYFYWYRQILGQKVEFLVSFYNNEISEKSEIFDDQFSVERPDGSNFTLKIRSTKLEDSAMYFCASSRLTGGPYGYTFGSGTRLTVV.

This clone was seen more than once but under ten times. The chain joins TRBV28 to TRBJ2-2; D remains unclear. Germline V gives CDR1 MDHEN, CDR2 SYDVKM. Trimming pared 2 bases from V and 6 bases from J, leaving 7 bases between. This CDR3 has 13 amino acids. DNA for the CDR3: TGTGCCAGCAGTTTAGTCCAACCCGGGGAGCTGTTTTTT. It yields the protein CASSLVQPGELFF.

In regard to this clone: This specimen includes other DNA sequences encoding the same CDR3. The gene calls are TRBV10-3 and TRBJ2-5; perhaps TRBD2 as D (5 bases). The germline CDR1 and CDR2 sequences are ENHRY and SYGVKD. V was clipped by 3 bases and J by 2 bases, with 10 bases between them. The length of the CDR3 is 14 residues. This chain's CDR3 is CAISEGGQQETQYF. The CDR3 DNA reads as TGTGCCATCAGTGAAGGAGGTCAGCAAGAGACCCAGTACTTC.

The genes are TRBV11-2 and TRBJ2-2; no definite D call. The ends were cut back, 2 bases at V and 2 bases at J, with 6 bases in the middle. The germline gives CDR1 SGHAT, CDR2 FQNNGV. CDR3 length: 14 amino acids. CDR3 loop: CASSLKANTGELFF. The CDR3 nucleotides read TGTGCCAGCAGCTTAAAAGCTAACACCGGGGAGCTGTTTTTT.

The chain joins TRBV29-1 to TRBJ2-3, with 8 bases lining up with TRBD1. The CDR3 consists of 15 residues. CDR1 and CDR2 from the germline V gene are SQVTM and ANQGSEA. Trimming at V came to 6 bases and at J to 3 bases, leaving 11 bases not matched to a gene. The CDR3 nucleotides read TGCAGCGTGGCCCACGCAGGGGGCGTTACAGATACGCAGTATTTT. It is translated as CSVAHAGGVTDTQYF.

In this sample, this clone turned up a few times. CDR3 sequence reads: CASRVAFTDTQYF. DNA for the CDR3: TGTGCCAGCAGAGTCGCCTTCACAGATACGCAGTATTTT. The V and J genes are TRBV6-5 and TRBJ2-3, with no clear D. The germline CDR1 and CDR2 sequences are MNHEY and SVGAGI. This CDR3 contains 13 residues. The ends were cut back, 6 bases at V and 2 bases at J, with 9 bases in the middle.

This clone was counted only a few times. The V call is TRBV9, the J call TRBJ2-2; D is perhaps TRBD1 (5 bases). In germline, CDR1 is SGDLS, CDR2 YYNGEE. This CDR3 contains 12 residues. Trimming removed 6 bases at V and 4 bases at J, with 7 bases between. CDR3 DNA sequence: TGTGCCAGCACCAGGGTCACCGGGGAGCTGTTTTTT. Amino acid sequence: CASTRVTGELFF.

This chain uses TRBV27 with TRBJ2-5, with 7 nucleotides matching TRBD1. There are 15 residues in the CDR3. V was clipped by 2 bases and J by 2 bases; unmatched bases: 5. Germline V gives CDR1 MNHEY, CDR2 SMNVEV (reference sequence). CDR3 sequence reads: CASSLKGQTQETQYF. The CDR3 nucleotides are TGTGCCAGCAGTTTAAAGGGACAGACTCAAGAGACCCAGTACTTC.

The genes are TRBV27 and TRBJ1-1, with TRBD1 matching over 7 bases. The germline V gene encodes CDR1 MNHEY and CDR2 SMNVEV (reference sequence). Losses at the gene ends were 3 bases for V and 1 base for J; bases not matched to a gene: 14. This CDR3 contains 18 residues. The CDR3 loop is CASSFAAGTVAENTEAFF. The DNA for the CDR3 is TGTGCCAGCAGTTTCGCCGCCGGGACAGTTGCCGAGAACACTGAAGCTTTCTTT.

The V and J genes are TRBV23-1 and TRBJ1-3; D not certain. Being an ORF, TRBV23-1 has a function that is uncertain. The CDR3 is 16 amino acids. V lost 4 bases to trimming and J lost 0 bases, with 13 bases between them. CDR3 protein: CASSPKAGCSGNTIYF. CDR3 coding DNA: TGCGCCAGCAGTCCCAAGGCGGGGTGCTCTGGAAACACCATATATTTT.

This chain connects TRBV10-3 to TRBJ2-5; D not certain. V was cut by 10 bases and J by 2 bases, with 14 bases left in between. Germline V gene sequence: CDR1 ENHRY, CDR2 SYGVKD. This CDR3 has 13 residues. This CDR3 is CATARGAQETQYF. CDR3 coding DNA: TGTGCCACCGCCAGAGGCGCTCAAGAGACCCAGTACTTC.

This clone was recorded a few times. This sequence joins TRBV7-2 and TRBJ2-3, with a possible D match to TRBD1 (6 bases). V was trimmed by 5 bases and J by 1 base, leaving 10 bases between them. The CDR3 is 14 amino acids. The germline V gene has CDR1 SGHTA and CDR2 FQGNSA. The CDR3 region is CASSQYRGTDTQYF. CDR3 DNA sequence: TGTGCCAGCAGCCAATACAGGGGCACAGATACGCAGTATTTT.

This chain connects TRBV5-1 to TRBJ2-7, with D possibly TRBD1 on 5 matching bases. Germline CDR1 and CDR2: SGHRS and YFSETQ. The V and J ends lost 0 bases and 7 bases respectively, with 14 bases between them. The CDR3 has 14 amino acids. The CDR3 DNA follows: TGCGCCAGCAGCTTGGTTCCAGGGCAGATTGAGCAGTACTTC. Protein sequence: CASSLVPGQIEQYF.

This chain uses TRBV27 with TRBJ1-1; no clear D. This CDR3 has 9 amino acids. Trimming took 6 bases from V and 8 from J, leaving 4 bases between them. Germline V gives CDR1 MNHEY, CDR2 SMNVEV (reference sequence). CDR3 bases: TGTGCCAGCAGCGGCGAAGCTTTCTTT. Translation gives CASSGEAFF.

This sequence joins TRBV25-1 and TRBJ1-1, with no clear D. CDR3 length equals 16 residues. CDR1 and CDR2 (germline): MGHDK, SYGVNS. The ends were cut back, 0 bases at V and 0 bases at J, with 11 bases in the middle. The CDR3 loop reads CASSEYGRKMNTEAFF. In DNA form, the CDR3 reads TGTGCCAGCAGTGAATATGGGCGCAAGATGAACACTGAAGCTTTCTTT.

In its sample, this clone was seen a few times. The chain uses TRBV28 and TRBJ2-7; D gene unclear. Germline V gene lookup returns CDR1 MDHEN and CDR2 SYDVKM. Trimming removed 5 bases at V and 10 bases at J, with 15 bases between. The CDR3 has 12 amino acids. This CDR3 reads CASSLAPRGQYF. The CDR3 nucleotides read TGTGCCAGCAGTCTCGCCCCGCGCGGTCAGTACTTC.

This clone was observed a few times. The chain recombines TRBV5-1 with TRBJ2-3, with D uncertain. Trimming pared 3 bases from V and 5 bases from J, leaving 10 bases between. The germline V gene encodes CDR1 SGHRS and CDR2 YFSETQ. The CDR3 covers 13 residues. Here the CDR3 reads CASSWMVRDTQYF. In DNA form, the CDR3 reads TGCGCCAGCAGCTGGATGGTCCGAGATACGCAGTATTTT.

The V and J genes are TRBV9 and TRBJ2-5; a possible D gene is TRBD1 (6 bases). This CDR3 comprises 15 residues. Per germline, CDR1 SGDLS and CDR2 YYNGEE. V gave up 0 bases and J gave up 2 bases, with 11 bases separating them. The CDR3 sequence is CASSVAGTTQETQYF. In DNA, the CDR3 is TGTGCCAGCAGCGTAGCTGGGACAACGCAAGAGACCCAGTACTTC.

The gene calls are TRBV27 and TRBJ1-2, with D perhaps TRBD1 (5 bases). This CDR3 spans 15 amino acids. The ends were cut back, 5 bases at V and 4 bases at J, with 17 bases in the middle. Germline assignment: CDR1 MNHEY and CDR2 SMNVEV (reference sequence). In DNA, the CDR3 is TGTGCCAGCAGTGCCGCCCTAACAGGCGGCTATGGCTACACCTTC. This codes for CASSAALTGGYGYTF.

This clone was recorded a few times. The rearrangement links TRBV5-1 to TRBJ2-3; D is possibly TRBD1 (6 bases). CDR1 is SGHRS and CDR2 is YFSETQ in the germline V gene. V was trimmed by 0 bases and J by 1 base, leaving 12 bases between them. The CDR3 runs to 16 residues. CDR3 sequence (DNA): TGCGCCAGCAGCTTGGCCGGAGCAGGGGGCACAGATACGCAGTATTTT. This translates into CASSLAGAGGTDTQYF.

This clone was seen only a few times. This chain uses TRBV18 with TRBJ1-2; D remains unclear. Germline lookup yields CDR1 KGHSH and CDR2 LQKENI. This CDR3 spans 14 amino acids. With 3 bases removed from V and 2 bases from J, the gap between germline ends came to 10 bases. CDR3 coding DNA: TGTGCCAGCTCACCTTCCCCAGGAAACTATGGCTACACCTTC. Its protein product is CASSPSPGNYGYTF.

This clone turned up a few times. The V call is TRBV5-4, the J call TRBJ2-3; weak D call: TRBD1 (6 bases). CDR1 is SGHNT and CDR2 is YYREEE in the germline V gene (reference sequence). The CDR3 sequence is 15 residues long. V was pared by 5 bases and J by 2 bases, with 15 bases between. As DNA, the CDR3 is TGTGCCAGCAGTCACCTAGGGACACTCACAGATACGCAGTATTTT. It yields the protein CASSHLGTLTDTQYF.

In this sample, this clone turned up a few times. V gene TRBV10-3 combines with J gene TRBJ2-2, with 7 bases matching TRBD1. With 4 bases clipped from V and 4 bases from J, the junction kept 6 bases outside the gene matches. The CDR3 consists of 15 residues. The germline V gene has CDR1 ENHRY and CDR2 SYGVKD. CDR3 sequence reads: CAISATGVATGELFF. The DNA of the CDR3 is TGTGCCATCAGTGCAACAGGGGTGGCCACCGGGGAGCTGTTTTTT.

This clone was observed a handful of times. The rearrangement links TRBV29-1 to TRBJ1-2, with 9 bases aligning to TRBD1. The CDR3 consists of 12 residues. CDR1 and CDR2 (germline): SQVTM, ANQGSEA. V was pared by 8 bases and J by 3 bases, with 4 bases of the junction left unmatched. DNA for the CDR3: TGCAGCCTGGGACAGGGTGACTATGGCTACACCTTC. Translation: CSLGQGDYGYTF.

The CDR3 DNA follows: TGTGCCAGCAGTGTACAGGGTGGGAGCACTGAAGCTTTCTTT. Translation: CASSVQGGSTEAFF. The gene calls are TRBV6-1 and TRBJ1-1, with D possibly TRBD1 on 6 matching bases. The CDR3 length is 14 residues. The V end was cut by 4 bases, the J end by 4 bases, with 13 bases between. Germline CDR1 and CDR2: MNHNS and SASEGT.

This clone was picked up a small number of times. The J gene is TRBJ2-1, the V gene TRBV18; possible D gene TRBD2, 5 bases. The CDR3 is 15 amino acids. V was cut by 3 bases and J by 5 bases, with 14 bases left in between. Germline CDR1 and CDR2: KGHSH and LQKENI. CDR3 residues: CASSPRRTGNNEQFF. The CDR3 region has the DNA TGTGCCAGCTCACCCAGACGCACGGGGAACAATGAGCAGTTCTTC.

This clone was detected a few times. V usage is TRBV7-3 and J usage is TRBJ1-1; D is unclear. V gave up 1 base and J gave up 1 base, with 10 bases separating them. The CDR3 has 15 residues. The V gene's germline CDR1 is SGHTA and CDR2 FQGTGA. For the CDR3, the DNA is TGTGCCAGCAGCTTAAGGGATGGACCGAACACTGAAGCTTTCTTT. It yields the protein CASSLRDGPNTEAFF.

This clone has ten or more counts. In DNA, the CDR3 is TGTGCCAGCAGAGAGGGGAGTAAGGAAAAACTGTTTTTT. As protein: CASREGSKEKLFF. The chain joins TRBV28 to TRBJ1-4, with TRBD1 as a possible D gene (5 bases). The CDR3 runs 13 residues. Germline CDR1 reads MDHEN; CDR2 reads SYDVKM. V was shortened by 6 bases and J by 8 bases, with 13 bases between the two germline ends.

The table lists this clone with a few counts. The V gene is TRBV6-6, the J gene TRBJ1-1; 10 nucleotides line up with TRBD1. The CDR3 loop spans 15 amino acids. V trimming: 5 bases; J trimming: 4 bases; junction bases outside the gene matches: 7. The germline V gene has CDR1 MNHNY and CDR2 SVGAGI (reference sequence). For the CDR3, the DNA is TGTGCCAGCAGTCCGCAGACAGGGGGCGGCACTGAAGCTTTCTTT. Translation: CASSPQTGGGTEAFF.